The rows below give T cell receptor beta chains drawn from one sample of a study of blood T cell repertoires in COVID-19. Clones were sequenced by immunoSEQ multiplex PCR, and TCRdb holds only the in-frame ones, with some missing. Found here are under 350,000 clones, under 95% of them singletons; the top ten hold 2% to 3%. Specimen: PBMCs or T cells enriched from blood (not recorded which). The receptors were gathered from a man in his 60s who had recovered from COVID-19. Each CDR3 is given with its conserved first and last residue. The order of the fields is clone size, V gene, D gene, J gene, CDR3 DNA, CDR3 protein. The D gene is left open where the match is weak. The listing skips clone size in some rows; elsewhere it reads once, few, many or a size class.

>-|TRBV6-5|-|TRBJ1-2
TGTGCCAGCAGCAAGGGCCGGGGCTATGGCTACACCTTC
CASSKGRGYGYTF
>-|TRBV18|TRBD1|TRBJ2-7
TGTGCCAGCTCCCTCACAGGGGCCTCTTTCTACGAGCAGTACTTC
CASSLTGASFYEQYF
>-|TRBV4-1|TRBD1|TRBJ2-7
TGCGCCAGCAGCCAAGATCCCCAGGGGGTCTACGAGCAGTACTTC
CASSQDPQGVYEQYF
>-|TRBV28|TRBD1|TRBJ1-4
TGTGCCAGCAGTTTACTGGGACAGGGTGGCGAAAAACTGTTTTTT
CASSLLGQGGEKLFF
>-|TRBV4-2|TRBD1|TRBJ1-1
TGTGCCAGCAGCCAAGGCGGACAGGACACTGAAGCTTTCTTT
CASSQGGQDTEAFF
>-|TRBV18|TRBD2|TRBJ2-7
TGTGCCAGCAGGCGAGCGGGAGTCGTGGACGAGCAGTACTTC
CASRRAGVVDEQYF
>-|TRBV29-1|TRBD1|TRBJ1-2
TGCAGCGTTGACAGGGGGCTGTACTATGGCTACACCTTC
CSVDRGLYYGYTF
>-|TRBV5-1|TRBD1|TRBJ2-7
TGCGCCAGCAGCTTGATGTTGCGGACAGGGGGCGACGAGCAGTACTTC
CASSLMLRTGGDEQYF
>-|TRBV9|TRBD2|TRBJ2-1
TGTGCCAGCAGCGTAGTCGGGACCGGGACTAGCGGGGCGGCGGGGTACAATGAGCAGTTCTTC
CASSVVGTGTSGAAGYNEQFF
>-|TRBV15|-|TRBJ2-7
TGTGCCACCAGCAGAGATCTTGCCGGCGGGCCTTCCTACGAGCAGTACTTC
CATSRDLAGGPSYEQYF
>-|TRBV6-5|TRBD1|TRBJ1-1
TGTGCCAGCAGAATCGGGACAGGGGTCGGCCATGAAGCTTTCTTT
CASRIGTGVGHEAFF
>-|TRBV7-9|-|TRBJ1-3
TGTGCCAGCAGCTTAGCGGGCGCACGCTCTGGAAACACCATATATTTT
CASSLAGARSGNTIYF
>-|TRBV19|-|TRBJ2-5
TGTGCCAGTAGTAACATGCGGCAAGAGACCCAGTACTTC
CASSNMRQETQYF
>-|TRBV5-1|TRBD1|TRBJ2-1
TGCGCCAGCAGCTCCGGGACAGGCGTCGATGAGCAGTTCTTC
CASSSGTGVDEQFF
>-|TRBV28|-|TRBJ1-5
TGTGCCAGCAGCAACGCAGATAGCAATCAGCCCCAGCATTTT
CASSNADSNQPQHF
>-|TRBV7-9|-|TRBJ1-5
TGTGCCAGCAGCTTATCGACCCGGGGTCAGCCCCAGCATTTT
CASSLSTRGQPQHF
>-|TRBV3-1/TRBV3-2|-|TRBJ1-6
TGTGCCAGCAGCCAAGAGGCAGTCTCACCCCTCCACTTT
CASSQEAVSPLHF
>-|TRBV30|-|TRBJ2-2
TGTGCCTGGAGTGTAAGAGGAGCCGGGGTGGTCACCGGGGAGCTGTTTTTT
CAWSVRGAGVVTGELFF
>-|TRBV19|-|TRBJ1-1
TGTGCCAGTAGTATAGAACTCGCCTCGGAAGCTTTCTTT
CASSIELASEAFF
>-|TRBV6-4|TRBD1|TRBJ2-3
TGTGCCAGCAGTAACCACAGGGGGGATACGCAGTATTTT
CASSNHRGDTQYF
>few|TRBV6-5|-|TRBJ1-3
TGTGCCAGCAGCGCCTCGGGGGTTGCTGGAAACACCATATATTTT
CASSASGVAGNTIYF
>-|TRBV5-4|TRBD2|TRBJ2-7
TGTGCCAGCAGCTTGGTGACAGCGGGAGAGCAGTACTTC
CASSLVTAGEQYF
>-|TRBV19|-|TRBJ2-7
TGTGCCACTAGTGAGAGCTACGAGCAGTACTTC
CATSESYEQYF
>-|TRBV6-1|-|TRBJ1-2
TGTGCCAGCAGTGAGTCGAGAGTTTTTGGCTACACCTTC
CASSESRVFGYTF
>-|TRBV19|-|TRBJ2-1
TGTGCCAGTAGTATAGTTGTCGGGAATAGGTACAATGAGCAGTTCTTC
CASSIVVGNRYNEQFF
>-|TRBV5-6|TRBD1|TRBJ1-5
TGTGCCAGCAGCGAGACAGGGGCCATAAATCAGCCCCAGCATTTT
CASSETGAINQPQHF
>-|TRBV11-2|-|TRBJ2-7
TGTGCCAGCAGCTCTGGTAGCAGTGAGCAGTACTTC
CASSSGSSEQYF
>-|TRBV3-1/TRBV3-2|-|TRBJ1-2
TGTGCCAGCCGAGGAGGGCTTGAAAACTATGGCTACACCTTC
CASRGGLENYGYTF
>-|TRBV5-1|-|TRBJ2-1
TGCGCCAGCAGCTTGGGCGGAAACCACAATGAGCAGTTCTTC
CASSLGGNHNEQFF
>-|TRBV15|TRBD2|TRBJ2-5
TGTGCCACCAGCAGAAGGCTAGCGGCACAAGAGACCCAGTACTTC
CATSRRLAAQETQYF
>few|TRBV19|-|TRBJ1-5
TGTGCCAGTAGGGAAGAGGGCCATCAGCCCCAGCATTTT
CASREEGHQPQHF
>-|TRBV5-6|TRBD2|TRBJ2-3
TGTGCCAGCAGCTTGCCGACTAGCGGGACGCAGTATTTT
CASSLPTSGTQYF
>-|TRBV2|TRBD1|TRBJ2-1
TGTGCCAGCAACATAAAGAGGACTGGGACAGTATCCTACAATGAGCAGTTCTTC
CASNIKRTGTVSYNEQFF
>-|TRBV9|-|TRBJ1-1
TGTGCCAGCAGCGGGGGGGGTTCCGTGAACACTGAAGCTTTCTTT
CASSGGGSVNTEAFF
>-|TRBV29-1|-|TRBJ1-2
TGCAGCGTTTACAGCTATGGCTACACCTTC
CSVYSYGYTF
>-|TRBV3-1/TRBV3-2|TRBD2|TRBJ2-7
TGTGCCAGCAGCTCACCCCAGTACCTAGCGGGTTTATACGAGCAGTACTTC
CASSSPQYLAGLYEQYF
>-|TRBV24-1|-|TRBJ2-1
TGTGCCACCAGTGATGGTAGTGTTAGCTCCTACAATGAGCAGTTCTTC
CATSDGSVSSYNEQFF
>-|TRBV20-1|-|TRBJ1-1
TGCAGTGCTAGAGAGAATCCCGGGGCTTTCTTT
CSARENPGAFF
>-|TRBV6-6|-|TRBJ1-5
TGTGCCAGCAGCCCACCTAGTCGGGTCTCTCCCCAGCATTTT
CASSPPSRVSPQHF
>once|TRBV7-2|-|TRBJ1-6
TGTGCCAGCAGCGTAGGGTACGGTAATTCACCCCTCCACTTT
CASSVGYGNSPLHF
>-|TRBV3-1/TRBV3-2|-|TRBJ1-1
TGTGCCAGCAGCCAAGAAGCACAGATGATCTCAGGCACTGAAGCTTTCTTT
CASSQEAQMISGTEAFF
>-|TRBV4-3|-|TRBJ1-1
TGCGCCAGCAGCCAAGATTCGGGCACTGAAGCTTTCTTT
CASSQDSGTEAFF
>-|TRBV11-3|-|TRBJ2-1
TGTGCCAGCAGCTTAGGGCTGGGGGGTGGAAGATTATGGAAGCACAATGAGCAGTTCTTC
CASSLGLGGGRLWKHNEQFF
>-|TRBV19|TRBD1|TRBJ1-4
TGTGCCAGTAAAAAAAAACAGGGGGCCCTTAATGAAAAACTGTTTTTT
CASKKKQGALNEKLFF
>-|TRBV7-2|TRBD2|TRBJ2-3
TGTGCCAGCAGCTTCCAGCGGGGGGATACGCAGTATTTT
CASSFQRGDTQYF
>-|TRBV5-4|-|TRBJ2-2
TGTGCCAGCAGCTTCGGAGCAAAGACGAACACCGGGGAGCTGTTTTTT
CASSFGAKTNTGELFF
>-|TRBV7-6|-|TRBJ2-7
TGTGCCAGCAGTCCAGAGGTAGCGGTTTTGGACGAGCAGTACTTC
CASSPEVAVLDEQYF
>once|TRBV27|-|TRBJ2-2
TGTGCCAGCAGTTTATTCGCGGCCAGGGGGGTGGACACCGGGGAGCTGTTTTTT
CASSLFAARGVDTGELFF
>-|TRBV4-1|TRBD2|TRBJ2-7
TGCGCCAGCAGCCCTAAGCGGGAGGCCTCCCCGTACGAGCAGTACTTC
CASSPKREASPYEQYF
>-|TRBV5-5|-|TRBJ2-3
TGTGCCAGCAGCTTCAGGGCGGGGTACACAGATACGCAGTATTTT
CASSFRAGYTDTQYF
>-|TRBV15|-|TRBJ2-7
TGTGCCACCAGCACGGAGCGCTACGAGCAGTACTTC
CATSTERYEQYF
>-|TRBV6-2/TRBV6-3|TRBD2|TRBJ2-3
TGTGCCAGCAGTTACCCTAGCGGGCTTCCGAAGGTAGATACGCAGTATTTT
CASSYPSGLPKVDTQYF
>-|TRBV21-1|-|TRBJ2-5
TGTGCCAGCAGCCCCCGTACGAGGTGCGTCCAAGAGACCCAGTACTTC
CASSPRTRCVQETQYF
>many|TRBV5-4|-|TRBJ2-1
TGTGCCAGCAGCTTGAATCCAGGGGCGAGTTCCTACAATGAGCAGTTCTTC
CASSLNPGASSYNEQFF